This T cell receptor beta chain is from a study of neurological immune-mediated disorders (dated by TCRdb to the late 2010s). General notes on the study: Using UMI-based sequencing, the study compared peripheral blood TCR-beta repertoires from patients with HTLV-I-associated myelopathy (HAM/TSP), patients with multiple sclerosis, and healthy controls. Longitudinal samples, technical triplicates and paired sorted CD4+ and CD8+ T-cell subsets, alongside PBMC samples, were included among the approximately 100 TCR-beta libraries. The cohort was made up of about 65 subjects, consisting of 15 or so HAM/TSP patients, roughly 35 multiple sclerosis patients and around 20 healthy controls. Overall study results and their limits: TCR clonal expansion was highest in HAM/TSP patients and lowest in MS patients, with MS patients falling below even healthy controls. Across subjects, expanded clones never shared an identical CDR3 amino acid sequence, which suggests that the TCR-beta repertoires in every group were private.

This clonotype was counted at least ten times. Its antigen is unknown. No quality values exist for individual bases; no much larger clone is one base distant. For sorted-subset TCR libraries, 850,000 to 1,000,000 sorted CD4+ or CD8+ T cells were used. Peripheral blood underwent Ficoll-Hypaque density gradient centrifugation to isolate PBMCs, which were then cryopreserved in liquid nitrogen. The study also sequenced paired sorted CD4+ and CD8+ subsets from healthy controls, HAM/TSP patients and MS patients. CDR1 MNHEY and CDR2 SMNVEV are derived from the germline V gene (reference sequence). V is pruned by 5 bases and J by 8 bases, leaving 10 bases of the junction without a gene match. Reading from cysteine to phenylalanine, the CDR3 counts 14 amino acids. This entry keeps only the CDR3 DNA: 42 bases, framed from base 1. cDNA was synthesized by template-switch 5'RACE using a primer carrying a 10-nucleotide random unique molecular identifier by which each TCR transcript was tagged. Over 190 million TCR-beta sequences, covering 15-18 subjects, were produced in each sequencing run. Total RNA was extracted with the RNeasy kit. Using the KAPA Real-time Library Amplification kit, TCR-beta VDJ regions were amplified with primers for the TCR constant region and the 5'RACE anchor. A first PCR added sample indexes and Illumina adaptors, and a second PCR then raised library yield. After purification with Ampure beads, the TCR product of roughly 650 bp was size-selected on a 2% E-gel SizeSelection system. Before pooling, library quality was checked on a Bioanalyzer, concentration was measured with Qubit, and libraries were quantified with the Kapa Library Quantification kit. An Illumina HiSeq 2500 was used to sequence the libraries paired-end at 2 x 150 bp. To increase sequence diversity, about 24-32% phiX was spiked into each library pool. The paper's data handling went like this. The quality-filtered reads were processed with the UMI-based MiGEC pipeline, whose error correction step removed more than 80% of the raw TCR sequences. VDJ genes were aligned to IMGT germline references, and clonotypes were defined by unique CDR3 amino acid sequence plus V-J genes. Clonal expansion, Shannon diversity and CDR3 relatedness (CalcPairwiseDistances, ClusterSamples) were evaluated with VDJtools, and phylogenetic trees were built with CLCbio workbench. Expanded clones were defined as having at least 8 unique UMIs, based on coefficient-of-variation modelling across technical triplicates. The public reads were reanalyzed by TCRdb: fastp trimming at Q25, MiXCR alignment, in-frame beta chains only. Identical CDR3 protein sequences are pooled into one entry, listed with their most common genes and DNA. TCRdb, not the authors, supplied the V and J calls. Counted in this sample were 18,000 or so distinct CDR3 sequences; approximately 15% of them appeared once. The ten largest clones represent approximately 8% of the sample.

The specimen was CD4+ T cells from blood. The chain is encoded by TRBV27 joined to TRBJ1-2, with 8 junctional bases fitting TRBD1. The receptor was derived from an older woman with HTLV-1-associated myelopathy (HAM/TSP). CDR3 reads: CASSPQGALKGYTF. The DNA is as follows: TGTGCCAGCAGTCCGCAGGGGGCGCTTAAGGGCTACACCTTC.